One and the same sample provided the 32 T cell receptor beta chains below, sequenced in a study of blood T cell repertoires in COVID-19. Profiling relied on immunoSEQ multiplex PCR, and the TCRdb table lists in-frame clones only, not all of them. This repertoire shows 250,000 or so clones, about nine tenths found once; its top ten account for over 2%. Sequenced material: PBMCs or T cells enriched from blood (not recorded which). All receptors derive from a woman aged 18 to 35 who had recovered from COVID-19.

The chain carries TRBV19 and TRBJ2-3, with 9 bases fitting TRBD2. Germline assignment: CDR1 LNHDA and CDR2 SQIVND (reference sequence). The trim removed 2 bases at V and 1 base at J, leaving 13 bases unmatched. The CDR3 runs to 19 residues. CDR3 sequence reads: CASSISGGRVFRRTDTQYF. CDR3 in DNA: TGTGCCAGTAGTATATCTGGCGGGAGGGTGTTTCGGCGCACAGATACGCAGTATTTT.

The chain couples TRBV3-1 (or the pseudogene TRBV3-2) to TRBJ2-1; 10 bases align to TRBD2. The CDR3 is 16 amino acids. The ends lost 1 base at V and 6 bases at J; junction bases unmatched: 6. The germline V gene has CDR1 LGHDT and CDR2 YNNKEL (reference sequence). The CDR3 sequence is CASSQAGLAVFNEQFF. The DNA of the CDR3 is TGTGCCAGCAGCCAAGCCGGACTAGCGGTCTTCAATGAGCAGTTCTTC.

This clone was seen ten or more times. Here the CDR3 reads CASKGTGKAFF. The CDR3 DNA is TGTGCCAGTAAGGGGACAGGGAAAGCTTTCTTT. The chain recombines TRBV19 with TRBJ1-1, with 9 bases fitting TRBD1. The V segment lost 7 bases and the J segment 9 bases; nucleotides outside the gene matches: 3. CDR3 length equals 11 residues. Germline V gives CDR1 LNHDA, CDR2 SQIVND (reference sequence).

V gene TRBV5-6 combines with J gene TRBJ1-5; a weak D match, TRBD1 (5 bases). Trimming stripped 4 bases from V and 4 bases from J, with 12 bases between. From germline, CDR1 is SGHDT and CDR2 YYEEEE. The CDR3 length is 14 residues. The CDR3 DNA is TGTGCCAGCAGCGGTAGGACAATAAATCAGCCCCAGCATTTT. Encoded protein: CASSGRTINQPQHF.

The chain recombines TRBV20-1 with TRBJ1-2; tentatively, D is TRBD1 (6 bases). The CDR3 runs to 11 residues. The germline CDR1 and CDR2 sequences are DFQATT and SNEGSKA (reference sequence). The germline V and J ends were trimmed by 6 bases and 10 bases, with 15 bases remaining between them. CDR3 in DNA: TGCAGTGCGGGCAGGGGAAAAGTCTACACCTTC. Translating gives CSAGRGKVYTF.

V is TRBV11-3 and J is TRBJ2-2, with 10 bases matching TRBD2. V lost 5 bases, J lost 5 bases, and 8 bases stayed unmatched. CDR1 and CDR2 from the germline V gene are SGHNT and YENEEA. This CDR3 has 16 amino acids. CDR3: CASSPERGGRTGELFF. CDR3 sequence (DNA): TGTGCCAGCAGCCCTGAGCGGGGGGGCCGAACCGGGGAGCTGTTTTTT. Drawing the rest from reference TRBV11-3 and TRBJ2-2, the complete variable domain is EAGVVQSPRYKIIEKKQPVAFWCNPISGHNTLYWYLQNLGQGPELLIRYENEEAVDDSQLPKDRFSAERLKGVDSTLKIQPAELGDSAVYLCASSPERGGRTGELFFGEGSRLTVL.

The chain has TRBV3-1 (or the pseudogene TRBV3-2) and TRBJ2-7, with TRBD2 matching over 9 bases. Germline CDR1 reads LGHDT; CDR2 reads YNNKEL (reference sequence). V lost 1 base and J lost 2; bases outside the gene matches: 3. The CDR3 extends over 15 amino acids. For the CDR3, the DNA is TGTGCCAGCAGCCAAGCCCTAGCGGGAACCTACGAGCAGTACTTC. Protein product: CASSQALAGTYEQYF.

The chain couples TRBV6-5 to TRBJ1-4; no clear D. Trimming removed 0 bases from V and 4 bases from J, with 12 bases in between. The V gene's germline CDR1 is MNHEY and CDR2 SVGAGI. The CDR3 totals 16 residues. The CDR3: CASSYSGPSYNEKLFF. CDR3 coding DNA: TGTGCCAGCAGTTACTCGGGCCCGTCATATAATGAAAAACTGTTTTTT.

This sequence joins TRBV19 and TRBJ1-5; D gene uncertain. From germline, CDR1 is LNHDA and CDR2 SQIVND (reference sequence). V was shortened by 3 bases and J by 0 bases, with 9 bases between the two germline ends. The CDR3 sequence is 15 residues long. CDR3: CASSMKLNSNQPQHF. The CDR3 DNA follows: TGTGCCAGTAGTATGAAACTTAATAGCAATCAGCCCCAGCATTTT. Full variable domain (outside the CDR3, taken from reference TRBV19 and TRBJ1-5): DGGITQSPKYLFRKEGQNVTLSCEQNLNHDAMYWYRQDPGQGLRLIYYSQIVNDFQKGDIAEGYSVSREKKESFPLTVTSAQKNPTAFYLCASSMKLNSNQPQHFGDGTRLSIL.

This chain uses TRBV7-2 with TRBJ2-4; D is uncertain. From germline, CDR1 is SGHTA and CDR2 FQGNSA. The CDR3 sequence is 13 residues long. The V gene lost 1 base and the J gene lost 12 bases, with 13 bases spanning the gap. The CDR3 reads CASSLDSSGPQYF. For the CDR3, the DNA is TGTGCCAGCAGCTTAGACAGCTCCGGTCCTCAGTACTTC.

The gene calls are TRBV4-3 and TRBJ2-5, with TRBD2 identical over 9 bases. Germline trimming cut 4 bases from V and 7 bases from J; bases unmatched to any gene: 13. The CDR3 has 16 residues. Per germline, CDR1 LGHNA and CDR2 YSLEER. Written as DNA, the CDR3 is TGCGCCAGCAGCCGACGGGCTGGCGGGGGGGCTCCGACCCAGTACTTC. Translated, it gives CASSRRAGGGAPTQYF.

The chain couples TRBV18 to TRBJ1-2; maybe TRBD1 (6 bases). Germline CDR1 and CDR2: KGHSH and LQKENI. V shed 6 bases and J shed 4 bases, with 12 bases lying between them. The CDR3 totals 13 residues. Written as DNA, the CDR3 is TGTGCCAGCTCGCCGGACAGAACCTATGGCTACACCTTC. This encodes CASSPDRTYGYTF.

This clone has just one count. The chain is built from TRBV7-6 and TRBJ2-1, with D maybe TRBD2 (6 bases). The germline gives CDR1 SGHVS, CDR2 FNYEAQ. Trimming removed 8 bases from V and 6 bases from J, with 26 bases in between. CDR3 length equals 17 residues. The CDR3 DNA is TGTGCCAGCTCTACCATGACTAGTGGAAAAATTACCAATGAGCAGTTCTTC. The encoded protein is CASSTMTSGKITNEQFF. The entire variable domain, with the rest obtained from reference TRBV7-6 and TRBJ2-1, is as follows: GAGVSQSPRYKVTKRGQDVALRCDPISGHVSLYWYRQALGQGPEFLTYFNYEAQQDKSGLPNDRFSAERPEGSISTLTIQRTEQRDSAMYRCASSTMTSGKITNEQFFGPGTRLTVL.

The chain joins TRBV24-1 to TRBJ2-1; a possible D gene is TRBD1 (6 bases). The CDR3 consists of 12 residues. V was clipped by 4 bases and J by 12 bases, with 12 bases between them. Germline CDR1 reads KGHDR; CDR2 reads SFDVKD. In nucleotides, the CDR3 is TGTGCCACCAGTGAATCAGGGGCCTTGCAGTTCTTC. It yields the protein CATSESGALQFF.

V gene TRBV5-4 combines with J gene TRBJ2-3; unclear D gene. CDR3 length: 12 residues. The germline V gene has CDR1 SGHNT and CDR2 YYREEE (reference sequence). V was cut by 4 bases and J by 0 bases, with 3 bases left in between. CDR3 loop: CASSPSTDTQYF. CDR3 DNA: TGTGCCAGCAGCCCTAGCACAGATACGCAGTATTTT.

The chain combines TRBV9 with TRBJ1-1; tentative D call: TRBD1 (5 bases). Germline-derived CDR1 and CDR2 are SGDLS and YYNGEE. There are 12 residues in the CDR3. Trimming pared 3 bases from V and 11 bases from J, leaving 14 bases between. The CDR3 reads CASSGTQGAAFF. The DNA for the CDR3 is TGTGCCAGCAGCGGAACCCAGGGCGCGGCTTTCTTT.

This chain joins TRBV4-1 and TRBJ1-1; D not certain. CDR1 is MGHRA and CDR2 is YSYEKL in the germline V gene. The CDR3 totals 16 residues. Trimming took 1 base from V and 4 from J, leaving 16 bases between them. CDR3 amino acids: CASSQVPGLGSTEAFF. The CDR3 coding sequence is TGCGCCAGCAGCCAAGTGCCAGGTCTGGGGAGCACTGAAGCTTTCTTT.

The chain has TRBV27 and TRBJ2-1, with TRBD1 matching 11 bases. CDR3 length: 18 amino acids. V trimming: 8 bases; J trimming: 9 bases; junction bases outside the gene matches: 21. Germline V gene data show CDR1 as MNHEY and CDR2 as SMNVEV (reference sequence). The CDR3 protein is CASSRQTVTDRGLGEQFF. CDR3 nucleotide sequence: TGTGCCAGCTCGAGACAAACTGTAACGGACAGGGGGCTTGGTGAGCAGTTCTTC.

The J gene is TRBJ1-4, the V gene TRBV7-9, with 7 positions matching TRBD1. The CDR3 is 19 residues long. V shed 5 bases and J 5 bases; nucleotides not matched to a gene: 20. Germline CDR1 is SEHNR and CDR2 is FQNEAQ (reference sequence). This CDR3 is CASSHTRGRLTGANEKLFF. DNA of the CDR3: TGTGCCAGCAGCCATACAAGAGGGCGACTTACAGGGGCAAATGAAAAACTGTTTTTT.

This chain uses TRBV5-6 with TRBJ2-5; tentatively, D is TRBD1 (6 bases). There are 12 residues in the CDR3. The V and J ends lost 4 bases and 4 bases respectively, with 8 bases between them. Per the germline V gene, CDR1 is SGHDT and CDR2 is YYEEEE. The CDR3 is CASSIGGETQYF. DNA for the CDR3: TGTGCCAGCAGCATAGGGGGAGAGACCCAGTACTTC.

The chain has TRBV4-3 and TRBJ1-3, with 9 bases lining up with TRBD1. The CDR3 has 17 residues. V shed 2 bases, J shed 2 bases, and the junction held 7 bases outside the gene matches. Germline V gives CDR1 LGHNA, CDR2 YSLEER. This chain's CDR3 is CASSQYPTGGAGNTIYF. Written as DNA, the CDR3 is TGCGCCAGCAGCCAATACCCGACAGGGGGAGCTGGAAACACCATATATTTT.

This clone came up once. The chain joins TRBV7-2 to TRBJ1-2, with TRBD1 matching 7 bases. There are 15 residues in the CDR3. CDR1 and CDR2 (germline): SGHTA, FQGNSA. J gave up 1 base and V 10 bases, and 12 bases lay outside the gene matches. CDR3 nucleotide sequence: TGTGCCATCAGATCCGGGACAGAAGTTAACTATGGCTACACCTTC. Protein: CAIRSGTEVNYGYTF.

V gene TRBV7-9 combines with J gene TRBJ2-3; 10 bases align to TRBD2. The CDR3 loop spans 16 amino acids. V lost 5 bases to trimming and J lost 5 bases; unmatched junction nucleotides: 10. Germline lookup yields CDR1 SEHNR and CDR2 FQNEAQ (reference sequence). The CDR3 DNA reads as TGTGCCAGCAGCATCCACCTAGCGGGGGCCGGAGATACGCAGTATTTT. It encodes CASSIHLAGAGDTQYF.

The J gene is TRBJ1-4, the V gene TRBV4-2; TRBD1 matches 9 bases. Germline CDR1 is LGHNA and CDR2 is YNFKEQ. V dropped 4 bases and J dropped 8; count of bases not matched to a gene: 5. The CDR3 runs to 14 residues. The CDR3 sequence is CASSLTGGSEKLFF. The CDR3 DNA is TGTGCCAGCAGCCTAACAGGGGGCTCGGAAAAACTGTTTTTT.

As concerns this clone: The junction and the germline gene differ at one end; a read error may be behind it. The rearrangement links TRBV5-4 to TRBJ2-7; 13 bases fit TRBD2. Germline V gene lookup returns CDR1 SGHNT and CDR2 YYREEE (reference sequence). The CDR3 is made up of 12 amino acids. CDR3 residues: CASSLGLAGGLF. CDR3 nucleotide sequence: TGTGCCAGCAGCTTGGGACTAGCGGGAGGACTCTTC.

The chain employs TRBV4-1 and TRBJ1-1; D unclear. CDR1 MGHRA and CDR2 YSYEKL come from the germline V gene. V lost 0 bases to trimming and J lost 8 bases, with 4 bases between them. The CDR3 loop spans 11 amino acids. CDR3 DNA: TGCGCCAGCAGCCAAGATCTCGAAGCTTTCTTT. Protein product: CASSQDLEAFF.

The chain recombines TRBV28 with TRBJ1-1; TRBD1 matches 7 bases. The CDR3 extends over 15 amino acids. Trimming took 11 bases from V and 0 from J; bases not matched to a gene: 12. Germline CDR1 MDHEN, CDR2 SYDVKM. The CDR3 sequence is CAGGTAENMNTEAFF. The CDR3 DNA reads TGTGCCGGGGGGACAGCTGAGAACATGAACACTGAAGCTTTCTTT.

This rearrangement joins TRBV12-3 or TRBV12-4 to TRBJ1-1; a possible D gene is TRBD1 (5 bases). The V end lost 3 bases, the J end lost 11 bases, and 13 bases lay between the germline ends. CDR3 length: 12 residues. The CDR3 is CASSFSRDRAFF. The DNA for the CDR3 is TGTGCCAGCAGTTTCTCCAGGGATCGGGCTTTCTTT.

V gene TRBV21-1 combines with J gene TRBJ1-1. TRBV21-1 is listed as a pseudogene. This CDR3 comprises 17 residues. The CDR3 DNA sequence: TGTGCCAGCAGCGATCTCCCTGGGCAGAGGGTGAACACTGAAGCTTTCTTT. Protein product: CASSDLPGQRVNTEAFF.

Only one count was recorded for this clone. The V call is TRBV30, the J call TRBJ1-6; unclear D gene. The germline CDR1 and CDR2 sequences are GTSNPN and SVGIG (reference sequence). CDR3 size: 13 residues. V was shortened by 2 bases and J by 6 bases, with 8 bases between the two germline ends. The CDR3 loop reads CAWSRHPNSPLHF. CDR3 sequence (DNA): TGTGCCTGGAGTCGACACCCTAATTCACCCCTCCACTTT.

CDR3 nucleotides: TGTGCCAGCAGCAGGGATCCCGGACTAGCGGCCCAGGACGAGCAGTACTTC. Its translation is CASSRDPGLAAQDEQYF. This chain uses TRBV7-3 with TRBJ2-7; 10 bases match TRBD2. Per germline, CDR1 SGHTA and CDR2 FQGTGA. The junction had 15 bases not matched to a gene; V was cut back by 5 bases and J by 5 bases. The CDR3 covers 17 residues. Using reference TRBV7-3 and TRBJ2-7 for the parts outside the CDR3, the full variable domain is GAGVSQTPSNKVTEKGKYVELRCDPISGHTALYWYRQSLGQGPEFLIYFQGTGAADDSGLPNDRFFAVRPEGSVSTLKIQRTERGDSAVYLCASSRDPGLAAQDEQYFGPGTRLTVT.

This clone was seen only a few times. This chain joins TRBV7-9 and TRBJ1-2; no clear D. Trimming left V 0 bases short and J 8 bases short, with 10 bases between. The length of the CDR3 is 13 residues. Looked up from germline, CDR1 is SEHNR and CDR2 is FQNEAQ (reference sequence). The CDR3 bases are TGTGCCAGCAGCTTAGCTCTAGTTAGAGGCTACACCTTC. It is translated as CASSLALVRGYTF.